Reported below is one T cell receptor (beta chain). The antigen is not known. Using immunoSEQ multiplex PCR, the repertoire was profiled, and TCRdb retains in-frame clones only, with some absent. The sample has under 700,000 clones, approximately 95% seen once; the top ten hold about 0.11%. CDR1 and CDR2 (germline): SGHDT, YYEEEE. The CDR3 extends over 16 amino acids. The V and J ends lost 6 bases and 4 bases respectively, with 20 bases between them. Naive-designated CD8 cells lacked CD45RO, were positively enriched for CCR7, and omitted terminally differentiated effector memory CD45RA+ cells. The data originate from a study of shared clonotypes between healthy human individuals. On the study more broadly: For every donor, three CD4 naive, three CD4 memory, two CD8 naive and one CD8 memory plates were used.

Study-wide findings and caveats: With a handful of donors compared, around 4.7% of naive CD4 clonotypes were shared. Compared with memory subsets, naive subsets generally had larger estimated richness. Rarefaction indicated that sorted-subset sequencing remained incomplete although depth was large.

Sequencing was done on a sample of naive CD8+ T cells sorted from blood. The chain combines TRBV5-6 with TRBJ2-1; D is undetermined. The TCR originated in a woman under 40 in good health. In DNA form, the CDR3 reads TGTGCCAGCACCGGAGATAACACGCTTATATACAATGAGCAGTTCTTC. This translates into CASTGDNTLIYNEQFF.